The 27 T cell receptor beta chains below come from one sample, sequenced in a study of blood T cell repertoires in COVID-19. Sequencing used immunoSEQ multiplex PCR; TCRdb keeps in-frame clones, though not all of them. The sample holds about 120,000 clones, about 86% seen once. The specimen was peripheral blood. Receptor source: a woman between 50 and 59 years old with acute or convalescent COVID-19.

The V and J genes are TRBV5-1 and TRBJ1-1; tentative D call: TRBD1 (6 bases). There are 15 residues in the CDR3. V was shortened by 0 bases and J by 6 bases, with 15 bases between the two germline ends. Germline CDR1 reads SGHRS; CDR2 reads YFSETQ. CDR3: CASSLVRQGRSEAFF. For the CDR3, the DNA is TGCGCCAGCAGCTTGGTCCGCCAGGGGCGGTCTGAAGCTTTCTTT.

V gene TRBV28 combines with J gene TRBJ1-5; D possibly corresponds to TRBD1 (6 bases). The germline V gene encodes CDR1 MDHEN and CDR2 SYDVKM. This CDR3 has 14 amino acids. Trimming shortened V by 8 bases and J by 2 bases, and 13 bases separated the two germline ends. This CDR3 reads CASGWTEGNQPQHF. The CDR3 region has the DNA TGTGCCAGCGGCTGGACAGAGGGCAATCAGCCCCAGCATTTT.

V is TRBV29-1 and J is TRBJ1-2, with 10 bases that match TRBD1. Germline CDR1 reads SQVTM; CDR2 reads ANQGSEA. This CDR3 contains 13 residues. With 7 bases clipped from V and 2 bases from J, the junction kept 4 bases outside the gene matches. CDR3 nucleotides: TGCAGCGCTGGGGGACAGGGGAACTATGGCTACACCTTC. It codes for CSAGGQGNYGYTF.

The chain recombines TRBV5-1 with TRBJ2-1; 7 bases map to TRBD2. Germline CDR1 and CDR2: SGHRS and YFSETQ. V lost 7 bases, J lost 5 bases, and 6 bases stayed unmatched. This CDR3 is 13 amino acids long. CDR3 region: CASGSGRNNEQFF. CDR3 bases: TGCGCCAGCGGTTCCGGGAGGAACAATGAGCAGTTCTTC.

The chain is built from TRBV6-5 and TRBJ1-2; 8 nucleotides align to TRBD1. The length of the CDR3 is 13 residues. Germline CDR1 reads MNHEY; CDR2 reads SVGAGI. The V gene end was trimmed by 5 bases and the J gene end by 8 bases; junction bases not matched to a gene: 7. The CDR3 protein is CASSKPGQEGYTF. DNA of the CDR3: TGTGCCAGCAGTAAACCGGGACAGGAAGGCTACACCTTC.

The chain couples TRBV5-1 to TRBJ1-3, with 7 bases fitting TRBD1. The germline gives CDR1 SGHRS, CDR2 YFSETQ. There are 14 residues in the CDR3. V lost 4 bases to trimming and J lost 4 bases; unmatched junction nucleotides: 5. The CDR3 sequence: CASSEGTVGNTIYF. The CDR3 bases are TGCGCCAGCAGCGAAGGGACAGTAGGAAACACCATATATTTT.

The V call is TRBV27, the J call TRBJ1-4; 9 nucleotides agree with TRBD1. The CDR3 has 14 amino acids. Germline V gene data show CDR1 as MNHEY and CDR2 as SMNVEV (reference sequence). V lost 8 bases to trimming and J lost 8 bases; unmatched junction nucleotides: 9. The chain's CDR3 is CASSLTGGKEKLFF. The CDR3 coding sequence is TGTGCCAGCTCATTGACAGGGGGTAAAGAAAAACTGTTTTTT.

This clone was observed once. This chain joins TRBV9 and TRBJ2-1, with a tentative D call TRBD2 (6 bases). V lost 0 bases and J 0 bases, leaving 10 bases between the germline ends. CDR1 SGDLS and CDR2 YYNGEE come from the germline V gene. The CDR3 is 16 residues long. The CDR3 here is CASSVAPGVSYNEQFF. DNA for the CDR3: TGTGCCAGCAGCGTAGCTCCGGGGGTCTCCTACAATGAGCAGTTCTTC.

The chain combines TRBV19 with TRBJ2-1; 11 bases match TRBD2. V dropped 0 bases and J dropped 5; count of bases not matched to a gene: 6. CDR1 is LNHDA, CDR2 SQIVND, per germline (reference sequence). The CDR3 runs 17 residues. CDR3 loop: CASSIDPSGGLHNEQFF. The CDR3 DNA reads as TGTGCCAGTAGTATAGACCCTAGCGGGGGGCTTCACAATGAGCAGTTCTTC.

The rearrangement links TRBV7-3 to TRBJ2-1; possible D gene TRBD1, 7 bases. Germline V lookup: CDR1 SGHTA, CDR2 FQGTGA. This CDR3 is built from 15 residues. V was trimmed by 4 bases and J by 1 base, leaving 11 bases between them. In DNA form, the CDR3 reads TGTGCCAGCAGCTCGACAGGGAGGTCCTACAATGAGCAGTTCTTC. It yields the protein CASSSTGRSYNEQFF. Combining the CDR3 with reference TRBV7-3 and TRBJ2-1 gives the whole variable domain GAGVSQTPSNKVTEKGKYVELRCDPISGHTALYWYRQSLGQGPEFLIYFQGTGAADDSGLPNDRFFAVRPEGSVSTLKIQRTERGDSAVYLCASSSTGRSYNEQFFGPGTRLTVL.

The rearrangement joins TRBV2 to TRBJ2-2; 9 bases match TRBD1. Trimming took 5 bases from V and 6 from J; bases not matched to a gene: 7. CDR1 and CDR2 from the germline V gene are SNHLY and FYNNEI. The CDR3 loop spans 15 amino acids. The CDR3 spells CASSSRTGDPGELFF. CDR3 nucleotides: TGTGCCAGCAGTTCAAGGACAGGGGATCCCGGGGAGCTGTTTTTT.

A word on this clone: The same CDR3 is also encoded by other DNA sequences in this sample. The chain carries TRBV28 and TRBJ1-2; D gene uncertain. Germline CDR1 and CDR2: MDHEN and SYDVKM. Trimming left V 1 base short and J 4 bases short, with 4 bases between. CDR3 size: 12 residues. The CDR3 DNA is TGTGCCAGCAGTTTATCAGGCTATGGCTACACCTTC. Residues: CASSLSGYGYTF.

Remarks on this clone: Its ends do not fully match the called genes, so a read error is possible. The chain has TRBV2 and TRBJ1-2, with 7 bases matching TRBD1. The germline V gene encodes CDR1 SNHLY and CDR2 FYNNEI. The length of the CDR3 is 15 residues. The CDR3 sequence: CASRDKGAFDYGHTF. In DNA, the CDR3 is TGTGCCAGCCGAGATAAGGGGGCGTTTGACTATGGCCACACCTTC.

The chain is built from TRBV5-8 and TRBJ2-5; 11 bases are shared with TRBD2. Losses at the gene ends were 4 bases for V and 0 bases for J; bases not matched to a gene: 5. Looked up from germline, CDR1 is SGHTS and CDR2 is YDEGEE. This CDR3 is built from 16 residues. The CDR3 loop is CASSLGTSGNQETQYF. The CDR3, as DNA: TGTGCCAGCAGCCTCGGGACTAGCGGTAACCAAGAGACCCAGTACTTC.

The V gene is TRBV11-2, the J gene TRBJ2-5, with D possibly matching TRBD1 (5 bases). The CDR3 is 16 amino acids. Trimming pared 3 bases from V and 1 base from J, leaving 15 bases between. Germline V gene data show CDR1 as SGHAT and CDR2 as FQNNGV. The CDR3 sequence is CASSLGPGYLQETQYF. The CDR3 bases are TGTGCCAGCAGCTTGGGGCCCGGCTACCTCCAAGAGACCCAGTACTTC.

Written as DNA, the CDR3 is TGTGCCAGCAGTTTAACAAACGGGGAGCTGTTTTTT. It yields the protein CASSLTNGELFF. The V call is TRBV27, the J call TRBJ2-2; D not resolved. Per the germline V gene, CDR1 is MNHEY and CDR2 is SMNVEV (reference sequence). Trimming cost V 2 bases and J 7 bases, with 5 bases left between them. CDR3 length: 12 amino acids.

The chain combines TRBV5-1 with TRBJ1-2, with 8 positions matching TRBD1. The CDR3 has 16 residues. V lost 3 bases, J lost 6 bases, and 13 bases stayed unmatched. Per germline, CDR1 SGHRS and CDR2 YFSETQ. The CDR3, as DNA: TGCGCCAGCAGCTCTGCCGGGACAGGTGGGGGACATGGCTACACCTTC. It encodes CASSSAGTGGGHGYTF.

The V gene is TRBV6-1, the J gene TRBJ2-7, with a weak D call TRBD2 (5 bases). Trimming cost V 0 bases and J 2 bases, with 11 bases left between them. Germline assignment: CDR1 MNHNS and CDR2 SASEGT. This CDR3 contains 15 residues. Here the CDR3 DNA reads TGTGCCAGCAGTGAAGCGCAGGACTCAGCCTACGAGCAGTACTTC. Translating gives CASSEAQDSAYEQYF.

Only a few counts were recorded for this clone. The chain is built from TRBV5-4 and TRBJ1-2; TRBD1 matches 12 bases. The V segment lost 4 bases and the J segment 9 bases; nucleotides outside the gene matches: 10. The length of the CDR3 is 15 residues. Germline assignment: CDR1 SGHNT and CDR2 YYREEE (reference sequence). CDR3 loop: CASSGTGQGAVSYTF. The CDR3 nucleotides are TGTGCCAGCAGCGGGACGGGACAGGGGGCGGTAAGCTACACCTTC.

This chain's CDR3 is CASSRVRGPTEAFF. The CDR3 nucleotides read TGTGCCAGCAGCAGGGTCAGGGGTCCCACTGAAGCTTTCTTT. The chain is built from TRBV21-1 and TRBJ1-1; the D call TRBD1 from the table was never checked on the DNA. TRBV21-1 is deemed a pseudogene. This CDR3 spans 14 amino acids.

The genes are TRBV28 and TRBJ2-1, with 10 bases that match TRBD2. V was pared by 2 bases and J by 5 bases, with 0 bases of the junction left unmatched. Per the germline V gene, CDR1 is MDHEN and CDR2 is SYDVKM. This CDR3 has 14 residues. The CDR3 DNA follows: TGTGCCAGCAGTTTAAGCGGGGGGGACAATGAGCAGTTCTTC. This translates into CASSLSGGDNEQFF.

The chain is built from TRBV15 and TRBJ2-5; 14 positions agree with TRBD2. Trimming removed 3 bases from V and 4 bases from J; junction bases left unmatched: 7. This CDR3 spans 17 amino acids. Germline CDR1 is LNHNV and CDR2 is YYDKDF (reference sequence). Here the CDR3 reads CATSRGTSGSEGETQYF. DNA of the CDR3: TGTGCCACCAGCAGGGGGACTAGCGGGAGCGAGGGAGAGACCCAGTACTTC.

The chain joins TRBV12-3 or TRBV12-4 to TRBJ2-1; the D gene is possibly TRBD2 (5 bases). The CDR3 sequence is 13 residues long. Trimming pared 4 bases from V and 10 bases from J, leaving 14 bases between. This chain's CDR3 is CASSYRRLSEQFF. DNA of the CDR3: TGTGCCAGCAGTTACCGAAGACTATCCGAGCAGTTCTTC.

The J gene is TRBJ2-2, the V gene TRBV14; possible D gene TRBD2, 6 bases. The germline V gene has CDR1 SGHDN and CDR2 FVKESK. The CDR3 length is 17 residues. Trimming took 4 bases from V and 5 from J, leaving 20 bases between them. The CDR3 reads CASSRVLGGPRTGELFF. CDR3 DNA: TGTGCCAGCAGCCGAGTATTGGGGGGTCCCCGGACCGGGGAGCTGTTTTTT.

This clone was counted a few times. The chain carries TRBV5-6 and TRBJ1-5; D unresolved. Germline values: CDR1 SGHDT, CDR2 YYEEEE. The CDR3 is 15 residues long. Trimming removed 3 bases from V and 2 bases from J, with 12 bases in between. The CDR3 bases are TGTGCCAGCAGCTCGAGTCGGGTGGGCAATCAGCCCCAGCATTTT. Residues: CASSSSRVGNQPQHF. Full variable domain (outside the CDR3, taken from reference TRBV5-6 and TRBJ1-5): DAGVTQSPTHLIKTRGQQVTLRCSPKSGHDTVSWYQQALGQGPQFIFQYYEEEERQRGNFPDRFSGHQFPNYSSELNVNALLLGDSALYLCASSSSRVGNQPQHFGDGTRLSIL.

This chain links TRBV19 with TRBJ1-6; D is possibly TRBD1 (5 bases). Germline V gives CDR1 LNHDA, CDR2 SQIVND (reference sequence). This CDR3 spans 13 amino acids. V lost 8 bases and J 8 bases, leaving 13 bases between the germline ends. In DNA form, the CDR3 reads TGTGCCAGTGCTAGACAGTTGGATTCACCCCTCCACTTT. It specifies CASARQLDSPLHF.

This clone appeared once. The chain carries TRBV9 and TRBJ2-3; maybe TRBD2 (5 bases). The CDR3 length is 19 residues. The germline CDR1 and CDR2 sequences are SGDLS and YYNGEE. The V end was cut by 0 bases, the J end by 3 bases, with 23 bases between. The CDR3 DNA reads TGTGCCAGCAGCGTAGTTAGCGACCTAGCCCTCATACCAACAGATACGCAGTATTTT. Its translation is CASSVVSDLALIPTDTQYF.